One and the same sample provided the 14 T cell receptor beta chains below, sequenced in a study of identical twins. TCRdb called the 5' RACE reads again in MiXCR, with one record for every CDR3 protein. In the table there are 1.5 million to 2 million distinct CDR3 sequences, around 33% of which are singletons. Sequencing used cord blood. The receptors originated from a newborn girl in good health.

This clonotype was seen once. J is TRBJ1-1 and V is TRBV20-1, with TRBD1 identical over 8 bases. The germline V gene has CDR1 DFQATT and CDR2 SNEGSKA (reference sequence). V lost 5 bases and J lost 4; bases outside the gene matches: 9. CDR3 length: 14 amino acids. This CDR3 is CSADQGARSTEAFF. The CDR3 DNA follows: TGCAGTGCTGATCAGGGGGCGCGTAGCACTGAAGCTTTCTTT.

J is TRBJ2-5 and V is TRBV3-1, with 7 bases lining up with TRBD2. CDR1 is LGHDT and CDR2 is YNNKEL in the germline V gene (reference sequence). The V gene end was trimmed by 4 bases and the J gene end by 9 bases; junction bases not matched to a gene: 14. The CDR3 is 15 residues long. This CDR3 is CASSRRLAPPQAQYF. The CDR3 DNA reads TGTGCCAGCAGCCGACGACTAGCCCCCCCGCAGGCCCAGTACTTC.

This clonotype was seen more than once but under ten times. This sequence joins TRBV7-8 and TRBJ1-1, with TRBD1 matching over 8 bases. This CDR3 contains 19 residues. Per the germline V gene, CDR1 is SGHVS and CDR2 is FQNEAQ. V trimming: 1 base; J trimming: 6 bases; junction bases outside the gene matches: 19. CDR3 in amino acids: CASSLGRGAFDRGRAEAFF. Here the CDR3 DNA reads TGTGCCAGCAGCTTAGGCCGAGGTGCCTTTGACAGGGGTAGGGCTGAAGCTTTCTTT.

This clonotype came up a few times. The chain joins TRBV13 to TRBJ2-3; 10 nucleotides match TRBD2. J lost 0 bases, V lost 5 bases, and 11 bases had no gene match. The CDR3 length is 18 residues. From germline, CDR1 is PRHDT and CDR2 FYEKMQ (reference sequence). CDR3 sequence (DNA): TGTGCCAGCAGCACCGGACTAGCGGTCAAACCTAGCACAGATACGCAGTATTTT. The encoded protein is CASSTGLAVKPSTDTQYF.

The V call is TRBV6-6, the J call TRBJ1-5, with TRBD1 matching 7 bases. The trim removed 4 bases at V and 6 bases at J, leaving 9 bases unmatched. This CDR3 spans 15 amino acids. CDR1 is MNHNY, CDR2 SVGAGI, per germline (reference sequence). CDR3 protein: CASSSTGAGGQPQHF. The CDR3 DNA is TGTGCCAGCAGTTCTACAGGGGCGGGGGGTCAGCCCCAGCATTTT.

This clonotype has more than one count but fewer than ten. This chain connects TRBV7-8 to TRBJ2-5; the D is unclear. The CDR3 loop spans 15 amino acids. With 2 bases removed from V and 6 bases from J, the gap between germline ends came to 16 bases. Germline V lookup: CDR1 SGHVS, CDR2 FQNEAQ. In nucleotides, the CDR3 is TGTGCCAGCAGCTTAATCGAACTCAAACGGAAGACCCAGTACTTC. Its translation is CASSLIELKRKTQYF.

The chain is built from TRBV13 and TRBJ1-1, with 9 bases matching TRBD1. J gave up 4 bases and V 5 bases, and 8 bases lay outside the gene matches. CDR1 is PRHDT, CDR2 FYEKMQ, per germline (reference sequence). The CDR3 spans 15 residues. The CDR3 region is CASSPLQGAPTEAFF. The CDR3 region has the DNA TGTGCCAGCAGCCCCCTACAGGGGGCGCCCACTGAAGCTTTCTTT.

This clonotype was counted between two and nine times. The rearrangement uses TRBV5-1 and TRBJ2-4; 8 nucleotides line up with TRBD1. Near its end, the DNA agrees better with TRBJ2-7, so the J call may be wrong. Looked up from germline, CDR1 is SGHRS and CDR2 is YFSETQ. This CDR3 region has 18 residues. The CDR3 bases are TGCGCCAGCAGCTTGCCCTTGGGGACAGGAAAGTTATCCTACGAGCAGTACTTC. The encoded protein is CASSLPLGTGKLSYEQYF.

The chain carries TRBV5-1 and TRBJ2-1; D perhaps matches TRBD2 (6 bases). V was shortened by 2 bases and J by 4 bases, with 19 bases between the two germline ends. The CDR3 runs to 17 residues. From germline, CDR1 is SGHRS and CDR2 YFSETQ. The DNA for the CDR3 is TGCGCCAGCAGCTTAAACATTGTGGGGACTGGGTACAATGAGCAGTTCTTC. Residues: CASSLNIVGTGYNEQFF. Together with reference TRBV5-1 and TRBJ2-1, the CDR3 gives the full variable domain: KAGVTQTPRYLIKTRGQQVTLSCSPISGHRSVSWYQQTPGQGLQFLFEYFSETQRNKGNFPGRFSGRQFSNSRSEMNVSTLELGDSALYLCASSLNIVGTGYNEQFFGPGTRLTVL.

The chain recombines TRBV20-1 with TRBJ1-6; the match to TRBD1 covers 7 bases. The CDR3 is 12 amino acids. V shed 5 bases, J shed 10 bases, and the junction held 5 bases outside the gene matches. Germline CDR1 is DFQATT and CDR2 is SNEGSKA (reference sequence). CDR3 nucleotide sequence: TGCAGTGCTGCGACAGGGAAATCACCCCTCCACTTT. Translating it yields CSAATGKSPLHF.

This clonotype has at least ten counts. CDR3 residues: CSAVTGPYEQYF. The CDR3 DNA sequence: TGCAGCGCCGTGACAGGCCCCTACGAGCAGTACTTC. V gene TRBV20-1 combines with J gene TRBJ2-7; TRBD1 is a possible D gene (6 bases). This CDR3 spans 12 amino acids. Germline V gives CDR1 DFQATT, CDR2 SNEGSKA (reference sequence).

This clonotype has just a few counts. The rearrangement uses TRBV12-3 or TRBV12-4 and TRBJ2-3, with 9 bases fitting TRBD2. The CDR3 consists of 14 residues. The trim removed 6 bases at V and 1 base at J, leaving 2 bases unmatched. CDR3 amino acids: CASRIAGGTDTQYF. The CDR3 nucleotides read TGTGCCAGCAGGATAGCGGGGGGCACAGATACGCAGTATTTT.

This clonotype was detected only a few times. The chain joins TRBV3-1 to TRBJ2-7; 7 bases map to TRBD1. Losses at the gene ends were 4 bases for V and 0 bases for J; bases not matched to a gene: 9. Germline CDR1 reads LGHDT; CDR2 reads YNNKEL (reference sequence). The CDR3 extends over 16 amino acids. CDR3 protein: CASSPKGTVSSYEQYF. For the CDR3, the DNA is TGTGCCAGCAGCCCCAAAGGGACAGTTAGCTCCTACGAGCAGTACTTC.

The chain couples TRBV12-3 or TRBV12-4 to TRBJ2-3; 8 bases align to TRBD1. This CDR3 has 14 residues. V was pared by 5 bases and J by 6 bases, with 7 bases of the junction left unmatched. The CDR3 protein is CASSRGTGGDTQYF. CDR3 bases: TGTGCCAGCAGTCGAGGGACAGGAGGGGATACGCAGTATTTT.